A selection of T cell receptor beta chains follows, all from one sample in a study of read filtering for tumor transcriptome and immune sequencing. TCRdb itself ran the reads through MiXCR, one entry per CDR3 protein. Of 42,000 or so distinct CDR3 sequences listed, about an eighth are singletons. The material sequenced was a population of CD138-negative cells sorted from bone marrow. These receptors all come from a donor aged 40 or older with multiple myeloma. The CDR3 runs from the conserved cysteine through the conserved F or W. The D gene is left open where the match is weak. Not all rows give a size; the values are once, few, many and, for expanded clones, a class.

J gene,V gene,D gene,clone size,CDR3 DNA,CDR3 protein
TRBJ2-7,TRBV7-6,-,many,TGTGCCAGCAGCTTAGGTGGGGGGACCGGCTTATACGAGCAGTACTTC,CASSLGGGTGLYEQYF
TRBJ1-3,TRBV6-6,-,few,TGTGCCAGCAGTCCTCTCTCTGGAAACACCATATATTTT,CASSPLSGNTIYF
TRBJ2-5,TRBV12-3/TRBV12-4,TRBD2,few,TGTGCCAGCAGTTCCCCCCGGGTTGTAGCGGGAGGGCTGGAGACCCAGTACTTC,CASSSPRVVAGGLETQYF
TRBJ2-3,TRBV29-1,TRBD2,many,TGCAGCGTTGAAGATCGGGAGGGGCCGGGACCCACAGATACGCAGTATTTT,CSVEDREGPGPTDTQYF
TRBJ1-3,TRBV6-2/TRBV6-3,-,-,TGTGCCAAGACCCTTACCTCTGGAAACACCATATATTTT,CAKTLTSGNTIYF
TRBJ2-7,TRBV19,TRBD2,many,TGTGCCAGTAGTTTCGCAGGTAGCCCCAGCGGGAGCTCCTACGAGCAGTACTTC,CASSFAGSPSGSSYEQYF
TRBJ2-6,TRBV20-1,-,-,TGCAGTGCTAGAATAGGCACCTCTGGGGCCAACGTCCTGACTTTC,CSARIGTSGANVLTF
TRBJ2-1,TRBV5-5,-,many,TGTGCCAGCAGCTTGGATGAGAACTCCTACAATGAGCAGTTCTTC,CASSLDENSYNEQFF
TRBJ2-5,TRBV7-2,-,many,TGTGCCAGCAGCTTAGACAACAGGGCGGAGACCCAGTACTTC,CASSLDNRAETQYF
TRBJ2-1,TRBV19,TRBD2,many,TGTGCCAGTAGTATGTTGAGCGGGAGATCCTACAATGAGCAGTTCTTC,CASSMLSGRSYNEQFF
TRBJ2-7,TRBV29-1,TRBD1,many,TGCAGCGCTGGACAGGGGTTGGCCGAGCAGTACTTC,CSAGQGLAEQYF
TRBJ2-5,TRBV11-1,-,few,TGTGCCAGCAGCTTACAACTAGAACTGGAGACCCAGTACTTC,CASSLQLELETQYF
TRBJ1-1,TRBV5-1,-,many,TGCGCCAGCAGGGACGGTTTGGACACTGAAGCTTTCTTT,CASRDGLDTEAFF
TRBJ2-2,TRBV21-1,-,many,TGTGCCAGCAGCAGAGTGCGACAGTACACCGGGGAGCTGTTTTTT,CASSRVRQYTGELFF
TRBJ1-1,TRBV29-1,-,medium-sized,TGCAGCGTTGTTAGGGCGACCGGGAACACTGAAGCTTTCTTT,CSVVRATGNTEAFF
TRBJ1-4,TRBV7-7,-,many,TGTGCTAGCAGCTTATCTCCAGGGAGTGAAAAACTGTTTTTT,CASSLSPGSEKLFF
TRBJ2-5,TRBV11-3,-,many,TGTGCCAGCAGCTTAGAGTTCTTGCGGTACCAAGAGACCCAGTACTTC,CASSLEFLRYQETQYF
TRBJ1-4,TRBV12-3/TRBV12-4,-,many,TGTGCCAGCAGTTTTTGGGGGAATAATGAAAAACTGTTTTTT,CASSFWGNNEKLFF
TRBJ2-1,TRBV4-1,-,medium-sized,TGCGCCAGCAGCCAAGCCGCGAATGAGCAGTTCTTC,CASSQAANEQFF
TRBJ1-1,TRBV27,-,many,TGTGCCAGCAGTAAAAGAGGGACGAACACTGAAGCTTTCTTT,CASSKRGTNTEAFF
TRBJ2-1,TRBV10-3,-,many,TGTGCCATCAGTGAACCTTACAATGAGCAGTTCTTC,CAISEPYNEQFF
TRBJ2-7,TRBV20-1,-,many,TGCAGTGCTAGAGACGATGCGACGGGCGTTCCATTCCTCTACGAGCAGTACTTC,CSARDDATGVPFLYEQYF
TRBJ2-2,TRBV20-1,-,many,TGCAGTGCTAGAGGATGGGCAGGGAACACCGGGGAGCTGTTTTTT,CSARGWAGNTGELFF
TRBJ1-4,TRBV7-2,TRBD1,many,TGTGCCAGCAGCTCGGACAGGGGTAGTGAAAAACTGTTTTTT,CASSSDRGSEKLFF
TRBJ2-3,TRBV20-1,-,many,TGCAGTGCTAGACCCCTCCCTGGGGCTGGTGGCCCGACAGATACGCAGTATTTT,CSARPLPGAGGPTDTQYF
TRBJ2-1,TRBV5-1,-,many,TGCGCCAGCAGCTCCCCGAAACACGACAGCGGATCCTACAATGAGCAGTTCTTC,CASSSPKHDSGSYNEQFF
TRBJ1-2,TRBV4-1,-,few,TGCGCCAGCAGCCAAGTGGTTAACTATGGCTACACCTTC,CASSQVVNYGYTF
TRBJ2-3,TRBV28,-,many,TGTGCCAGCAGGGCGGCGGGCCGCACAGATACGCAGTATTTT,CASRAAGRTDTQYF
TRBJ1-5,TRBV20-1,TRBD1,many,TGCAGTGCTAGCCGTGACAGGGCCCCACATCAGCCCCAGCATTTT,CSASRDRAPHQPQHF
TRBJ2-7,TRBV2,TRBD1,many,TGTGCCAGCCCGGGACAGGGGGTATCGCCATCCTACGAGCAGTACTTC,CASPGQGVSPSYEQYF
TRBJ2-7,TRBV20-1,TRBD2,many,TGCAGTGCTAGAGGGCTAGCGGACCGTGCCTACGAGCAGTACTTC,CSARGLADRAYEQYF
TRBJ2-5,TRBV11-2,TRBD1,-,TGTGCTAGCAGCGGAGGGACAGGGGACATGGAGACCCAGTACTTC,CASSGGTGDMETQYF
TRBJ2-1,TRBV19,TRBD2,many,TGTGCCAGTAGTCCGCGACTAGCGGACAATGAGCAGTTCTTC,CASSPRLADNEQFF
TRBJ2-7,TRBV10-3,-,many,TGTGCCATCAAAACAGGGATAGAACCTCCAAGGGAGCAGTACTTC,CAIKTGIEPPREQYF
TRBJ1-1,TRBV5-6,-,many,TGTGCCAGCAGCTTGGGCTATGGGACTGAAGCTTTCTTT,CASSLGYGTEAFF
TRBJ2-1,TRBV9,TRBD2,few,TGTGCCAGCAGCCCATCAGAGGCGGGAGTTCTAAATGAGCAGTTCTTC,CASSPSEAGVLNEQFF
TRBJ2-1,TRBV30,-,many,TGTGCCTGGAGTGTAGGGGGTGCCGCCAAGCAGTTCTTC,CAWSVGGAAKQFF
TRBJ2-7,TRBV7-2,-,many,TGTGCCAGCAGCTTAGCGATAGGGGCGGACGAGCAGTACTTC,CASSLAIGADEQYF
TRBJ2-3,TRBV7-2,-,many,TGTGCCAGCAGCTTAGCGAGGGCTAGGACAGATACGCAGTATTTT,CASSLARARTDTQYF
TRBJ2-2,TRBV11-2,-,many,TGTGCCAGCAGCTTAGGGGATACCGGGGAGCTGTTTTTT,CASSLGDTGELFF
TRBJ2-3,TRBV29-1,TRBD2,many,TGCAGCGTTGGGGGGGGTTCCAGCACAGATACGCAGTATTTT,CSVGGGSSTDTQYF
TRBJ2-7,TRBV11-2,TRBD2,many,TGTGCCAGCACCCCGGGAGGGGCAACCTACGAGCAGTACTTC,CASTPGGATYEQYF
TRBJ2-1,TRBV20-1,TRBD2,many,TGCAGTGCTGCTATGGGACTAGCGGCCAGCACCTCCTACAATGAGCAGTTCTTC,CSAAMGLAASTSYNEQFF
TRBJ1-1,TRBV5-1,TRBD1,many,TGCGCCAGCAGCTTGAGACAGGGCATGAACACTGAAGCTTTCTTT,CASSLRQGMNTEAFF
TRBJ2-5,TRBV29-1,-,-,TGCAGCGTTGGGGCCAGCCAAGAGACCCAGTACTTC,CSVGASQETQYF
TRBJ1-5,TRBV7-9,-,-,TGTGCCAACAGCTTAGGGAGTAGTGTGCCCCAGCATTTT,CANSLGSSVPQHF
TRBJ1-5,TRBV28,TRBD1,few,TGTGCCAGCAGTTTAGCTGGGACAGTCAATCAGCCCCAGCATTTT,CASSLAGTVNQPQHF
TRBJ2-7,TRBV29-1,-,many,TGCAGCGTTGAAGCAGGCCGCTACGAGCAGTACTTC,CSVEAGRYEQYF
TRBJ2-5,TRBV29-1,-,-,TGCAGCGTCAGGGGGGAGGAGACCCAGTACTTC,CSVRGEETQYF